A selection of T cell receptor beta chains follows, all from one sample in a study of control samples from healthy donors and cancer patients. Using immunoSEQ multiplex PCR, the repertoire was profiled, and TCRdb retains in-frame clones only, with some absent. The table lists roughly 120,000 clones, more than 70% of them singletons, with 2.3% in the top ten. What was sequenced was blood. These receptors were collected from a woman aged 70-85 years in good health. The CDR3 runs from the conserved cysteine through the conserved F or W. A D gene is named only where the DNA matches it firmly. Clone size, where shown, is once, few, many, or a class for clones that have expanded.

TRBJ2-7 NA TRBV5-4 TRBD1 TGTGCCAGCAACTTTGGACAGGGGAATCGGGAGCAGTACTTC CASNFGQGNREQYF
TRBJ1-3 once TRBV2 NA TGTGCCAGCAGTGAAGATTCCAGGGGTGCCATCTCTGGAAACACCATATATTTT CASSEDSRGAISGNTIYF
TRBJ1-2 NA TRBV2 TRBD1 TGTGCCAGCAGTGAGAGTGGGACAGTGATTAACTATGGCTACACCTTC CASSESGTVINYGYTF
TRBJ2-5 NA TRBV5-5 NA TGTGCCAGCAGCTTGGACAGGTCCCAAACCCAGTACTTC CASSLDRSQTQYF
TRBJ2-3 NA TRBV24-1 NA TGTGCCACCAGTGATTCGTCGACTAGCACAGATACGCAGTATTTT CATSDSSTSTDTQYF
TRBJ2-7 NA TRBV6-5 TRBD1 TGTGCCAGCAGTTACAGACCGGGACAGGGGTGGAACGAGCAGTACTTC CASSYRPGQGWNEQYF
TRBJ1-1 NA TRBV5-6 NA TGTGCCAGCAGCAAACCGGGACATATGAACACTGAAGCTTTCTTT CASSKPGHMNTEAFF
TRBJ1-4 NA TRBV3-1/TRBV3-2 NA TGTGCCAGCAGCCAAGGGGGAGGGGCGAGCGCCGAAAAACTGTTTTTT CASSQGGGASAEKLFF
TRBJ2-7 NA TRBV18 TRBD1 TGTGCCAGCTCACCACAAAGGGACAGTTCCTACGAGCAGTACTTC CASSPQRDSSYEQYF
TRBJ1-2 NA TRBV7-2 TRBD1 TGTGCCAGCAGCTTAGCTGTCAGGGGGCCAGGCTGGACCTTC CASSLAVRGPGWTF
TRBJ2-5 NA TRBV18 NA TGTGCCAGCTCACCTTGGGGGCCGGAGACCCAGTACTTC CASSPWGPETQYF
TRBJ1-1 NA TRBV19 TRBD1 TGTGCCAGTAGTATAGTGCAGGGGGTAAACACTGAAGCTTTCTTT CASSIVQGVNTEAFF
TRBJ2-6 NA TRBV5-4 NA TGTGCCAGCAGCTTACAGGGTGCTGGGGCCAACGTCCTGACTTTC CASSLQGAGANVLTF
TRBJ1-2 NA TRBV7-8 NA TGTGCCAGCAGCTTAGGAGACACCCCAATAAGAGGCTACACCTTC CASSLGDTPIRGYTF
TRBJ2-1 NA TRBV7-2 NA TGTGCCAGCAGCTTTGGGACACCGGGCCATGAGCAGTTCTTC CASSFGTPGHEQFF
TRBJ2-5 NA TRBV10-3 TRBD1 TGTGCCATCAGCGATCAGGACAGGGATATTCAAGAGACCCAGTACTTC CAISDQDRDIQETQYF
TRBJ2-7 NA TRBV5-4 NA TGTGCCAGCAGCCCCCATGGGGCGAGGGAGCAGTACTTC CASSPHGAREQYF
TRBJ2-7 NA TRBV10-3 NA TGTGCCATCAGTGACAACAGGGACGACTACGAGCAGTACTTC CAISDNRDDYEQYF
TRBJ2-6 NA TRBV2 NA TGTGCCAGCAGTGTAAGGGCGGACTCTGGGGCCAACGTCCTGACTTTC CASSVRADSGANVLTF
TRBJ1-5 once TRBV6-5 NA TGTGCCAGTTGTTGGAGCAATCAGCCCCAGCATTTT CASCWSNQPQHF
TRBJ1-5 NA TRBV7-6 NA TGTGCCAGCAGCTTGGGTTACTACAATCAGCCCCAGCATTTT CASSLGYYNQPQHF
TRBJ1-6 NA TRBV12-5 NA TGTGCTAGTGGTTTTGAAGGGGGTAGCACAGGGTCACCCCTCCACTTT CASGFEGGSTGSPLHF
TRBJ1-2 NA TRBV6-5 NA TGTGCCAGCAGTTACTCACCGCGGCAGCTCTATGGCTACACCTTC CASSYSPRQLYGYTF
TRBJ1-1 once TRBV10-1 NA TGCGCCAGCAGTGACGGGGTGTACACTGAAGCTTTCTTT CASSDGVYTEAFF
TRBJ2-7 NA TRBV7-9 NA TGTGCCAGCAGCCTGGACTTAACCCGCGAGCAGTACTTC CASSLDLTREQYF
TRBJ1-1 NA TRBV6-6 NA TGTGCCAGCAATAACAAGAACACTGAAGCTTTCTTT CASNNKNTEAFF
TRBJ2-1 NA TRBV4-1 NA TGCGCCAGCAGCCAACAACTAGGGCAGACCTACAATGAGCAGTTCTTC CASSQQLGQTYNEQFF
TRBJ2-1 once TRBV11-2 TRBD1 TGTGCCAGCAGCTTAGCCGACGACAGGGTGGGTGAGCAGTTCTTC CASSLADDRVGEQFF
TRBJ1-2 NA TRBV2 TRBD1 TGTGCCAGCAGCGAGACAGGGGGCTATGGCTACACCTTC CASSETGGYGYTF
TRBJ2-2 NA TRBV4-3 TRBD2 TGCGCCAGCAGCCAGAGTCTAGCGGTCACGAACACCGGGGAGCTGTTTTTT CASSQSLAVTNTGELFF
TRBJ2-7 once TRBV10-2 TRBD2 TGCGCCAGCAGTGTGGGGACTAGCGCCTACGAGCAGTACTTC CASSVGTSAYEQYF
TRBJ2-5 NA TRBV29-1 TRBD1 TGCAGCGGGCGACAGGGAAACCAAGAGACCCAGTACTTC CSGRQGNQETQYF
TRBJ2-7 NA TRBV6-5 TRBD1 TGTGCCAGCAGGGCCCGGGACAGGGGGCCCCACGAGCAGTACTTC CASRARDRGPHEQYF
TRBJ2-7 NA TRBV5-1 NA TGCGCCAGCAGCTTCGGCGGGACACCCGCCTACGAGCAGTACTTC CASSFGGTPAYEQYF
TRBJ2-3 NA TRBV7-9 NA TGTGCCAGCCGGGCAGGGGAAGTAGATACGCAGTATTTT CASRAGEVDTQYF
TRBJ1-1 once TRBV6-1 NA TGTGCCAGCAGTGATTTATGGCCAGGAAGGGGAGACACTGAAGCTTTCTTT CASSDLWPGRGDTEAFF
TRBJ2-5 NA TRBV9 NA TGTGCCAGCAGCGGGCTATCCCCTCGGGAGACCCAGTACTTC CASSGLSPRETQYF
TRBJ1-5 NA TRBV3-1/TRBV3-2 NA TGTGCCAGCAGCCAAGCGGGGAAACAGCCCCAGCATTTT CASSQAGKQPQHF
TRBJ2-5 NA TRBV28 NA TGTGCCAGCACAATAGCCGGCCAAGAGACCCAGTACTTC CASTIAGQETQYF
TRBJ1-1 few TRBV2 TRBD1 TGTGCCACCGCCGAGACAGGGTTCGGGCGGGTCAACACTGAAGCTTTCTTT CATAETGFGRVNTEAFF
TRBJ1-5 NA TRBV19 NA TGTGCCAGTACGTACAGTAGCAATCAGCCCCAGCATTTT CASTYSSNQPQHF
TRBJ1-1 NA TRBV5-1 NA TGCGCCAGCAGCTCCTCGACGACAGGGAACACTGAAGCTTTCTTT CASSSSTTGNTEAFF
TRBJ2-1 NA TRBV2 TRBD2 TGTGCCAGCGGGACTAGCGGGGGGCCGTACAATGAGCAGTTCTTC CASGTSGGPYNEQFF
TRBJ2-7 NA TRBV3-1/TRBV3-2 NA TGTGCCAGCAGCTCGAGTGGGTCCTACGAGCAGTACTTC CASSSSGSYEQYF
TRBJ1-1 NA TRBV11-3 NA TGTGCCAGCAGCTTGGGGTCCGGAGACTCTGAAGCTTTCTTT CASSLGSGDSEAFF
TRBJ2-7 NA TRBV3-1/TRBV3-2 NA TGTGCCAGCAGCCATTCATCGGGACATCCCTACTTC CASSHSSGHPYF
TRBJ2-7 NA TRBV7-6 TRBD1 TGTGCCAGCAGCCTCGACAGGGGGTGGGAGCAGTACTTC CASSLDRGWEQYF
TRBJ2-5 few TRBV21-1 NA TGTGCCACCTTCGACAGGCTGTACCAAGAGACCCAGTACTTC CATFDRLYQETQYF
TRBJ2-3 NA TRBV25-1 NA TGTGCCAGCAGTGAATCCGGGGGCACAGATACGCAGTATTTT CASSESGGTDTQYF
TRBJ1-3 NA TRBV6-2/TRBV6-3 NA TGTGCCAGCAGCCGAGGAAACACCATATATTTT CASSRGNTIYF
TRBJ1-2 once TRBV14 NA TGTGCCAGCAGCCAAGACAGGGTCTATGGCTACACCTTC CASSQDRVYGYTF